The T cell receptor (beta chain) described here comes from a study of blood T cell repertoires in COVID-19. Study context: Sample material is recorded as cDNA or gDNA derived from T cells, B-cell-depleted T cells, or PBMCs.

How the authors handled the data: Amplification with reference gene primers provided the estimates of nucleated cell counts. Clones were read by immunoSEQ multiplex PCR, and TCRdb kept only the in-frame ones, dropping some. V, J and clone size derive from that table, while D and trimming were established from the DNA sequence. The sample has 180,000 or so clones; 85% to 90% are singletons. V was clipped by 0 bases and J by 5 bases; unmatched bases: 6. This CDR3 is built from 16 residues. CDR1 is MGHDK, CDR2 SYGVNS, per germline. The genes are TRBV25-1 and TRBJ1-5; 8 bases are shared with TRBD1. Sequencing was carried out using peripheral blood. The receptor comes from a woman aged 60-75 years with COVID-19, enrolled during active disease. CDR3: CASSEYGGTGHQPQHF. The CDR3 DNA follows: TGTGCCAGCAGTGAATATGGCGGGACAGGTCATCAGCCCCAGCATTTT. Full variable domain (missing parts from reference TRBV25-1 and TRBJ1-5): EADIYQTPRYLVIGTGKKITLECSQTMGHDKMYWYQQDPGMELHLIHYSYGVNSTEKGDLSSESTVSRIRTEHFPLTLESARPSHTSQYLCASSEYGGTGHQPQHFGDGTRLSIL.